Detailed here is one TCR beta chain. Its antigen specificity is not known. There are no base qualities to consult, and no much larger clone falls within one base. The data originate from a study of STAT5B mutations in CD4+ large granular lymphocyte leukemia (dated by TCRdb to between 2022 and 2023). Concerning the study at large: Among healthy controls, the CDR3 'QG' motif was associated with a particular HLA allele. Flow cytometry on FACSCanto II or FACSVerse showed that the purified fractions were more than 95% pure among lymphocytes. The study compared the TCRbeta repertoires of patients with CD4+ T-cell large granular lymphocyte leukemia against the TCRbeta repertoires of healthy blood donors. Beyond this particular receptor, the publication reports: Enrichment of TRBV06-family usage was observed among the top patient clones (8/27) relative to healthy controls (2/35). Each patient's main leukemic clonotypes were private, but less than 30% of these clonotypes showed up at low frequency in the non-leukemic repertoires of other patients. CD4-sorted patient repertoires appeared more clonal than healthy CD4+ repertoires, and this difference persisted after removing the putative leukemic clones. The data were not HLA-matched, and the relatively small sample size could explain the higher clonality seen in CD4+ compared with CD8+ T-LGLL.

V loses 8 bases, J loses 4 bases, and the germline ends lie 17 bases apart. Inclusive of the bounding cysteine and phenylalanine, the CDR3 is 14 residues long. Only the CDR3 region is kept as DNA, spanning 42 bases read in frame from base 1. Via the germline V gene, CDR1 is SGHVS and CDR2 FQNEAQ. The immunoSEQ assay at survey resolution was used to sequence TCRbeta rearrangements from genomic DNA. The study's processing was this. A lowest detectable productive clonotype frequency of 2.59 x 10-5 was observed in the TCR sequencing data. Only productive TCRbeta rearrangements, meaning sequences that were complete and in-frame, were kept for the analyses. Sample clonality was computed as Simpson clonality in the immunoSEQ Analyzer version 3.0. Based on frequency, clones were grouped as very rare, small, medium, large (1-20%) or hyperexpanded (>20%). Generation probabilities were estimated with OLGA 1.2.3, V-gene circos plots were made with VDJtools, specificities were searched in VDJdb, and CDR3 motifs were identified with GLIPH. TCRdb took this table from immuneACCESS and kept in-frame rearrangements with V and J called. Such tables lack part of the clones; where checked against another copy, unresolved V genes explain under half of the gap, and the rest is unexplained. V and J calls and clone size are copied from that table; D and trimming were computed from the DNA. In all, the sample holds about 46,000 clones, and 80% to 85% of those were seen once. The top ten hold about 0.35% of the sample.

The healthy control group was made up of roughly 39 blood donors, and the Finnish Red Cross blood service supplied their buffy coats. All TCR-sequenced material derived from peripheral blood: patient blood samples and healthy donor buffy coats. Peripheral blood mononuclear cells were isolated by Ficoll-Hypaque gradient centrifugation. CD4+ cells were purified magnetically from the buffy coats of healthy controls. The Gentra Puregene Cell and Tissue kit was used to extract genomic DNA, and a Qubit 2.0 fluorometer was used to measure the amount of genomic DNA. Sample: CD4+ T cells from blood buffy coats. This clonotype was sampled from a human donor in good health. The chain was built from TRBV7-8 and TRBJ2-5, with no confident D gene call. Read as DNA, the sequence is TGTGCCAGCGCGCCTTTGCTGGTTGCAGAGACCCAGTACTTC. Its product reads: CASAPLLVAETQYF.